This passage covers 6 T cell receptor beta chains from one sample sequenced in a study of blood T cells in healthy people across ages. Sample-barcoded 5' priming and a J-beta primer mix drove a second PCR of 7 to 11 cycles. Via MiXCR, TCRdb re-called the 5' RACE reads, giving one row per CDR3 protein. The data hold fewer than 800,000 distinct CDR3 sequences, with around 25% observed a single time. These data are also associated with another study on T cells of mothers and their children.

The sample taken for sequencing was blood. The receptor set was obtained from a boy aged 10-17 years in good health.

Note on this clonotype: The junction departs from the called germline gene at one end, perhaps through a read error. The chain joins TRBV7-7 to TRBJ2-5; TRBD1 agrees at 11 bases. The CDR3 consists of 15 residues. Germline V lookup: CDR1 SSHAT, CDR2 FNYEAQ (reference sequence). The CDR3 loop is CASSTGQGDGETQYF. CDR3 sequence (DNA): TGTGCTAGCAGCACGGGACAGGGGGACGGGGAGACCCAGTACTTC.

This clonotype was recorded a few times. This chain joins TRBV28 and TRBJ1-6; D not resolved. Trimming pared 1 base from V and 14 bases from J, leaving 9 bases between. This CDR3 region has 12 residues. Germline V gives CDR1 MDHEN, CDR2 SYDVKM. The CDR3 spells CASSLFVGTLHF. DNA for the CDR3: TGTGCCAGCAGTTTATTTGTGGGCACCCTCCACTTT. Based on the CDR3 plus reference TRBV28 and TRBJ1-6, the full variable domain is DVKVTQSSRYLVKRTGEKVFLECVQDMDHENMFWYRQDPGLGLRLIYFSYDVKMKEKGDIPEGYSVSREKKERFSLILESASTNQTSMYLCASSLFVGTLHFGNGTRLTVT.

This clonotype has only a few counts. V is TRBV7-3 and J is TRBJ2-1, with 7 bases aligning to TRBD2. This CDR3 is built from 17 residues. J was trimmed by 2 bases and V by 1 base; bases with no gene match: 8. Germline V gene data show CDR1 as SGHTA and CDR2 as FQGTGA. The CDR3 DNA is TGTGCCAGCAGCTTAAGGGTTGGGGGGGGGACCTACAATGAGCAGTTCTTC. This translates into CASSLRVGGGTYNEQFF.

The chain combines TRBV20-1 with TRBJ2-4; D gene unclear. Trimming stripped 4 bases from V and 3 bases from J, with 4 bases between. This CDR3 contains 11 residues. CDR1 and CDR2 from the germline V gene are DFQATT and SNEGSKA (reference sequence). Here the CDR3 DNA reads TGCAGTGCTATTCTCAAAAACATTCAGTACTTC. Translation: CSAILKNIQYF.

This clonotype was seen a handful of times. The rearrangement uses TRBV20-1 and TRBJ2-7; 7 bases fit TRBD2. Trimming took 3 bases from V and 0 from J; bases not matched to a gene: 5. CDR1 and CDR2 (germline): DFQATT, SNEGSKA (reference sequence). This CDR3 region has 14 residues. The CDR3 is CSARRERYSYEQYF. CDR3 nucleotide sequence: TGCAGTGCTAGGCGGGAGCGATACTCCTACGAGCAGTACTTC.

The V and J genes are TRBV10-3 and TRBJ2-5; D is perhaps TRBD2 (6 bases). CDR3 length equals 12 residues. Between the trimmed V and J ends, which lost 0 bases and 11 bases, there was a span of 10 bases. CDR1 is ENHRY and CDR2 is SYGVKD in the germline V gene. This CDR3 is CAISESGEEQYF. The DNA of the CDR3 is TGTGCCATCAGTGAGTCGGGGGAGGAGCAGTACTTC.